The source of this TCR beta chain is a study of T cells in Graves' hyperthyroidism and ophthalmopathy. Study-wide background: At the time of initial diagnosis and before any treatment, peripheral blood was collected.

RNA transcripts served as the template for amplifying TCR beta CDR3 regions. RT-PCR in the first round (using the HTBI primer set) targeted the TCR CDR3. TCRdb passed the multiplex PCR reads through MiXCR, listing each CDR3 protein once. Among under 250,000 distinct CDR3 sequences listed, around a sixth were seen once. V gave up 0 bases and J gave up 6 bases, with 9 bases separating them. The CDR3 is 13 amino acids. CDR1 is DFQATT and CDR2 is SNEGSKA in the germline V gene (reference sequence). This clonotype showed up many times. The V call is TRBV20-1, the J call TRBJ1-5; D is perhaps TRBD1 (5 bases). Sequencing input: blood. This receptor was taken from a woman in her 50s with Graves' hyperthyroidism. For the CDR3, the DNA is TGCAGTGCTAGAGATCGGGGCGCTCAGCCCCAGCATTTT. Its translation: CSARDRGAQPQHF.